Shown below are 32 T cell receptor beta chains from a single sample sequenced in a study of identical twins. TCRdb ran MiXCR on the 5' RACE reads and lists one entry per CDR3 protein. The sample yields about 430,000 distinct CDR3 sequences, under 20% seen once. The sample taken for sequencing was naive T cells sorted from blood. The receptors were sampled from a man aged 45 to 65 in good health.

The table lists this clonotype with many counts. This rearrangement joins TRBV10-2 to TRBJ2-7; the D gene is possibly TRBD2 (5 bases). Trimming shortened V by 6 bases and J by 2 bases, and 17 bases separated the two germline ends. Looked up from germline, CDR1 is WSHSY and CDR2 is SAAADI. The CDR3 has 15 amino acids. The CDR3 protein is CASRNPLANTYEQYF. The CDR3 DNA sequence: TGCGCCAGCAGAAATCCTCTAGCCAACACCTACGAGCAGTACTTC.

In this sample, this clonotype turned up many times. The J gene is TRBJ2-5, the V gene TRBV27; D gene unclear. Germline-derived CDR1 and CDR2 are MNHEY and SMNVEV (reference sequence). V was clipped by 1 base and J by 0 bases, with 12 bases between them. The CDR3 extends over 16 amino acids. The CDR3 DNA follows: TGTGCCAGCAGTTTATTGTACAGCTCGTACCAAGAGACCCAGTACTTC. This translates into CASSLLYSSYQETQYF.

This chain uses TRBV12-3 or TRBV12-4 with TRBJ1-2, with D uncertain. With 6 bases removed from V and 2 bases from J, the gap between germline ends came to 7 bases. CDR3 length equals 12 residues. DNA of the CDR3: TGTGCCAGCAGCGCTCGGAACTATGGCTACACCTTC. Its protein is CASSARNYGYTF.

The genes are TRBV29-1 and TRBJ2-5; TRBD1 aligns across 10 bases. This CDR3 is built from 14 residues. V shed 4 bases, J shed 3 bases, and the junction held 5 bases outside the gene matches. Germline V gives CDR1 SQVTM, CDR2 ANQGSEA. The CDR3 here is CSVARGTGEETQYF. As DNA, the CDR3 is TGCAGCGTTGCCAGAGGGACAGGGGAAGAGACCCAGTACTTC.

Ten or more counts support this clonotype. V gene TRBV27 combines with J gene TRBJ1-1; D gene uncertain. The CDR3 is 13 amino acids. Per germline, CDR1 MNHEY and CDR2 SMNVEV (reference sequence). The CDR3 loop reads CADGRRVRTEAFF. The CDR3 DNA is TGTGCAGATGGGAGAAGGGTTCGGACTGAAGCTTTCTTT.

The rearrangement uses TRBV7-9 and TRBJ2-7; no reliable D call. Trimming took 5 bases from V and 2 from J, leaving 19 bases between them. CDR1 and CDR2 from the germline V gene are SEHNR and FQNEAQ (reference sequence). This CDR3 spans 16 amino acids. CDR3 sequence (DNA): TGTGCCAGCAGCGCCTCATCTGCAGAGTGGACCTACGAGCAGTACTTC. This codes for CASSASSAEWTYEQYF.

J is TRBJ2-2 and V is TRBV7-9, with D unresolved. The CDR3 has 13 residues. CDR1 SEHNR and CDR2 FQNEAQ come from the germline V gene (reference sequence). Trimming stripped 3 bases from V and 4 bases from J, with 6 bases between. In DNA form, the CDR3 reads TGTGCCAGCAGCTTCTTACCCACCGGGGAGCTGTTTTTT. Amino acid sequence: CASSFLPTGELFF.

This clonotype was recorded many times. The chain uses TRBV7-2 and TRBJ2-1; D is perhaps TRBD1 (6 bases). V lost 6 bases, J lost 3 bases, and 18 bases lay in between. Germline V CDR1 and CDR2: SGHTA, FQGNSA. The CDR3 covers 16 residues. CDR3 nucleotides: TGTGCCAGCAGTCCAGATGTGGGGACACTCTACAATGAGCAGTTCTTC. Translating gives CASSPDVGTLYNEQFF.

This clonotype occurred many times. In nucleotides, the CDR3 is TGTGCCAGCAGAGACCCATTGGACAGGTTGGACATTCAGTACTTC. This encodes CASRDPLDRLDIQYF. The rearrangement links TRBV6-2 or TRBV6-3 to TRBJ2-4; TRBD1 matches 7 bases. Germline CDR1 and CDR2: MNHEY and SVGEGT. The V and J ends lost 6 bases and 8 bases, in that order; junction bases with no gene match: 13. This CDR3 spans 15 amino acids.

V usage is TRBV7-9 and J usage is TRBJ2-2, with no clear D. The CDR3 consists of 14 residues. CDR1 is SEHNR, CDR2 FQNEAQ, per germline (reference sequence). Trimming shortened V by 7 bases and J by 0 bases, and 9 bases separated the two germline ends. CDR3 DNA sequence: TGTGCCAGCACCGCTGGGACGAACACCGGGGAGCTGTTTTTT. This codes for CASTAGTNTGELFF.

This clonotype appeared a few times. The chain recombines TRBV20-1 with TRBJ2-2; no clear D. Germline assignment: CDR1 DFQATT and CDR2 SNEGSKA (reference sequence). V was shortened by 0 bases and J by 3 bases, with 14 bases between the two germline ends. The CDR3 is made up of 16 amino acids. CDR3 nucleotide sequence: TGCAGTGCTAGAGATATGGCCCAGCCGGACACCGGGGAGCTGTTTTTT. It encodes CSARDMAQPDTGELFF.

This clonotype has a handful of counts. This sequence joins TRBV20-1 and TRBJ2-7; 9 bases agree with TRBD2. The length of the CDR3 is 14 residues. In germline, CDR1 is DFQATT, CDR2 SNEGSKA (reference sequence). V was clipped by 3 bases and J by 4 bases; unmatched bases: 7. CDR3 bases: TGCAGTGCTAGTGGGCGGGAGGGGTCATACGAGCAGTACTTC. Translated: CSASGREGSYEQYF.

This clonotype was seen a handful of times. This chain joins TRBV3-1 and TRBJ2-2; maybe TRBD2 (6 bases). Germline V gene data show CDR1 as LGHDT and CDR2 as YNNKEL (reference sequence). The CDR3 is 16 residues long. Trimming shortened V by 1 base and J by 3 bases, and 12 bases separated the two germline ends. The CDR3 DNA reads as TGTGCCAGCAGCCAAGTGGGGGGACTCTACACCGGGGAGCTGTTTTTT. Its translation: CASSQVGGLYTGELFF.

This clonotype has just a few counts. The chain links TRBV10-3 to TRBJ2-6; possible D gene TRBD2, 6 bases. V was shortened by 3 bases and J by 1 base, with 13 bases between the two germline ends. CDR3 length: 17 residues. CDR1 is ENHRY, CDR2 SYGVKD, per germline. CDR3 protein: CAISDLGGKSGANVLTF. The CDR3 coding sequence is TGTGCCATCAGTGACTTAGGAGGGAAATCTGGGGCCAACGTCCTGACTTTC.

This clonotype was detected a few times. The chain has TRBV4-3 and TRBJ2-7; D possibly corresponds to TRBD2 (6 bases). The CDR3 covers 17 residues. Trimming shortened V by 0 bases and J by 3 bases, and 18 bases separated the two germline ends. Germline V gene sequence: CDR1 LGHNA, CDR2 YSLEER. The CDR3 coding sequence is TGCGCCAGCAGCCAAGAATGGGTCGGCGGGGAATGCTACGAGCAGTACTTC. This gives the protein CASSQEWVGGECYEQYF.

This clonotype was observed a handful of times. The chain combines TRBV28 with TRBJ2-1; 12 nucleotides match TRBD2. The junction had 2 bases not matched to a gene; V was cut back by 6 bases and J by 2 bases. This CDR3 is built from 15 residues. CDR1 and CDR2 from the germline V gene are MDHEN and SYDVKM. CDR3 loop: CASSLAGGTYNEQFF. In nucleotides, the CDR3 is TGTGCCAGCAGCCTAGCGGGGGGGACCTACAATGAGCAGTTCTTC. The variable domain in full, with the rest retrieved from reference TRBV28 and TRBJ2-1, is DVKVTQSSRYLVKRTGEKVFLECVQDMDHENMFWYRQDPGLGLRLIYFSYDVKMKEKGDIPEGYSVSREKKERFSLILESASTNQTSMYLCASSLAGGTYNEQFFGPGTRLTVL.

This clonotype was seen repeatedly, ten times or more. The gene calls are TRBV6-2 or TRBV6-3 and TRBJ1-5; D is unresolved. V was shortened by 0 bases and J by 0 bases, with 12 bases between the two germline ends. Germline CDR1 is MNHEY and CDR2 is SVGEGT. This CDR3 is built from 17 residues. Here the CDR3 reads CASSYSFARVSNQPQHF. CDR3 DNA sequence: TGTGCCAGCAGTTACTCGTTCGCGCGGGTTAGCAATCAGCCCCAGCATTTT.

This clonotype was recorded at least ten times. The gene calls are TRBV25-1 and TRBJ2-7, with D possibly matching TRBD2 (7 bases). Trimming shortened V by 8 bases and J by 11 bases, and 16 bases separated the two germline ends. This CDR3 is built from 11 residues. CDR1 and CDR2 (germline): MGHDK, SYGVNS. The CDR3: CASSGGYREYF. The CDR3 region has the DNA TGTGCCAGCTCGGGGGGCTATCGAGAGTACTTC.

CDR3 nucleotides: TGCAGTGCTACCAATGTCAGGGATGCCAAAAACATTCAGTACTTC. Residues: CSATNVRDAKNIQYF. This rearrangement joins TRBV20-1 to TRBJ2-4; D perhaps matches TRBD1 (5 bases). This CDR3 region has 15 residues. From germline, CDR1 is DFQATT and CDR2 SNEGSKA (reference sequence). Trimming cost V 4 bases and J 1 base, with 14 bases left between them.

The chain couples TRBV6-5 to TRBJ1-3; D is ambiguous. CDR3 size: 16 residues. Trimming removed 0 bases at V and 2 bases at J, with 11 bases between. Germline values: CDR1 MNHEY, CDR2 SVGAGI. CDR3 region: CASSYSGGDAGNTIYF. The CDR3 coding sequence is TGTGCCAGCAGTTACTCGGGAGGAGACGCTGGAAACACCATATATTTT.

This CDR3 reads CAWTHGGAETQYF. In DNA form, the CDR3 reads TGTGCCTGGACTCACGGGGGAGCAGAGACCCAGTACTTC. The chain employs TRBV30 and TRBJ2-5; the D gene is possibly TRBD2 (6 bases). Per germline, CDR1 GTSNPN and CDR2 SVGIG (reference sequence). CDR3 length: 13 amino acids. V was pared by 4 bases and J by 4 bases, with 13 bases between.

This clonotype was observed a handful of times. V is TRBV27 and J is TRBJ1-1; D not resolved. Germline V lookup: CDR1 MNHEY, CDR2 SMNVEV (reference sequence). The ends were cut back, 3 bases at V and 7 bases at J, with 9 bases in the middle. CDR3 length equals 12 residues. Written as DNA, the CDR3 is TGTGCCAGCAGTTTTCCGGCAGGTGAAGCTTTCTTT. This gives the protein CASSFPAGEAFF.

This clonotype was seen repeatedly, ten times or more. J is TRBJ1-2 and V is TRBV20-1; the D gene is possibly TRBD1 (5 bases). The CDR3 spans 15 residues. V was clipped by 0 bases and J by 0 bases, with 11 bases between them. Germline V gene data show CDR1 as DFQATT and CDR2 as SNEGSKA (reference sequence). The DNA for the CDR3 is TGCAGTGCTAGAGATCAGGGCAGGGCTAACTATGGCTACACCTTC. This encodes CSARDQGRANYGYTF.

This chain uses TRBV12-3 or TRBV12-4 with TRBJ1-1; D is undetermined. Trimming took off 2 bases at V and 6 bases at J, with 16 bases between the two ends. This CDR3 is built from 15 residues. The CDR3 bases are TGTGCCAGCAGTTTAAATCTGGGAAGAGGTGCTGAAGCTTTCTTT. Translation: CASSLNLGRGAEAFF.

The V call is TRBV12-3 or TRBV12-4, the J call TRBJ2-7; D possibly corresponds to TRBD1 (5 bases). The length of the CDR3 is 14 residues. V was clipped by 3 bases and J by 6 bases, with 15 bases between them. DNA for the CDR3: TGTGCCAGCAGTTTGGATAGGGGATACACCGAGCAGTACTTC. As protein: CASSLDRGYTEQYF.

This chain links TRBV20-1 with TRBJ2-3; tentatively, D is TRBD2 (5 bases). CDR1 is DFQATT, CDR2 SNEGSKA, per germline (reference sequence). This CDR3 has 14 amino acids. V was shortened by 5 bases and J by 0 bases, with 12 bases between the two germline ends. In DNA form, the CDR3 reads TGCAGTGCTCGTTTACGGGGAAGCACAGATACGCAGTATTTT. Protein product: CSARLRGSTDTQYF.

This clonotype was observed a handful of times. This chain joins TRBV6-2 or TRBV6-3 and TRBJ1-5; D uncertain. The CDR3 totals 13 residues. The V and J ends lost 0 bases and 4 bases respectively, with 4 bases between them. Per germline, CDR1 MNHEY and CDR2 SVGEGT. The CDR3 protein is CASSYSYNQPQHF. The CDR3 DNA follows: TGTGCCAGCAGTTACTCTTATAATCAGCCCCAGCATTTT.

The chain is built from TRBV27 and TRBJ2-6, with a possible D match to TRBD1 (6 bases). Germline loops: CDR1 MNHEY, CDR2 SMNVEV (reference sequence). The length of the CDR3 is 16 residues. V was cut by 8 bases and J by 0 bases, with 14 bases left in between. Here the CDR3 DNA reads TGTGCCAGCGGGCGACAGGCTTTCTCTGGGGCCAACGTCCTGACTTTC. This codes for CASGRQAFSGANVLTF.

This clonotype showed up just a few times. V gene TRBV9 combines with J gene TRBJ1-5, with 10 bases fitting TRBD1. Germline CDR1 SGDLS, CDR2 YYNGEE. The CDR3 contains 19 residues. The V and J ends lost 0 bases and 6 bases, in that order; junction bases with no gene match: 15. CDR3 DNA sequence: TGTGCCAGCAGCGTAGTGAGCCCGGACAGGGGGTTTTTGGGTCAGCCCCAGCATTTT. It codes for CASSVVSPDRGFLGQPQHF.

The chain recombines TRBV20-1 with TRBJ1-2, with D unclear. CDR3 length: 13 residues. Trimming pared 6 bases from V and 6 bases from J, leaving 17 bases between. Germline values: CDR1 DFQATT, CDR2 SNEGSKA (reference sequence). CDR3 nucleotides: TGCAGTGCCCCCCAGCGACCTGGCGATGGCTACACCTTC. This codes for CSAPQRPGDGYTF.

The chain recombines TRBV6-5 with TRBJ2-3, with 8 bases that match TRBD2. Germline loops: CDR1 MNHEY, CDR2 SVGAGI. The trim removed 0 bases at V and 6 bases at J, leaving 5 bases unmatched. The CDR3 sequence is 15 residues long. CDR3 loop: CASSYSSGGFDTQYF. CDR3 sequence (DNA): TGTGCCAGCAGTTACTCGAGCGGGGGCTTCGATACGCAGTATTTT.

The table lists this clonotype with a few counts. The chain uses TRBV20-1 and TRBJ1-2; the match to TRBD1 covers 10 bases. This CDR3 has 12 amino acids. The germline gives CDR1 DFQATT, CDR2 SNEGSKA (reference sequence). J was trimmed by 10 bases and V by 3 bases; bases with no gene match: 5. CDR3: CSASSTGGAYTF. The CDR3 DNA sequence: TGCAGTGCTAGCTCGACAGGGGGCGCCTACACCTTC.